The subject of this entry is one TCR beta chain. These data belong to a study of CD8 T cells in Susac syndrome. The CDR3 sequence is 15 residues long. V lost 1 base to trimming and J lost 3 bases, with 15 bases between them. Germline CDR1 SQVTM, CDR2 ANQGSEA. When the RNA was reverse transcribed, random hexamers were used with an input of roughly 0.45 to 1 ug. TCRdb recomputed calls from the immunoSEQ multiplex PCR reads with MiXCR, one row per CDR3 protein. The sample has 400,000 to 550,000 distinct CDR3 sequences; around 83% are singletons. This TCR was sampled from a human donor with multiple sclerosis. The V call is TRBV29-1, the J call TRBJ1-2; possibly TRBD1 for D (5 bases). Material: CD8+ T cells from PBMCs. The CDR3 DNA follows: TGCAGCGTTGAAGCGGTCCAGGGAGAGGACTATGGCTACACCTTC. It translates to CSVEAVQGEDYGYTF.